The 27 T cell receptor beta chains below come from one sample, sequenced in a study of regulatory T cells in long-lasting Graves disease. The sample's time point: newly diagnosed GD, antithyroid drugs for less than 3 months. PBMC-extracted RNA yielded the TCR library. Through Arm-PCR of CDR3 regions and iRepertoire HTBI primers, TCR beta libraries were built. TCRdb redid the calling of the multiplex PCR reads with MiXCR, one entry per CDR3 protein. The sample has 300,000 to 400,000 distinct CDR3 sequences, approximately 15% seen once. The sample was also reused in another study, on T cells in Graves' hyperthyroidism and ophthalmopathy.

The material sequenced was peripheral blood mononuclear cells (PBMCs), taken at new diagnosis, from a patient treated with antithyroid drugs. These receptors all come from a man aged 35 to 55 with Graves disease.

This clonotype was observed at least ten times. The V call is TRBV12-3 or TRBV12-4, the J call TRBJ2-7; possibly TRBD1 for D (6 bases). Trimming removed 6 bases at V and 4 bases at J, with 16 bases between. The CDR3 has 14 residues. The CDR3 DNA reads TGTGCCAGCAGCATGACAGGAGAAATGTACGAGCAGTACTTC. It translates to CASSMTGEMYEQYF.

V is TRBV6-1 and J is TRBJ2-1, with D possibly TRBD2 on 7 matching bases. V lost 6 bases and J lost 3, with 15 bases in between. Germline CDR1 and CDR2: MNHNS and SASEGT. This CDR3 contains 15 residues. CDR3 sequence reads: CASRKGGGLYNEQFF. In DNA form, the CDR3 reads TGTGCCAGCAGAAAGGGGGGGGGGCTCTACAATGAGCAGTTCTTC.

This clonotype was seen repeatedly, ten times or more. The chain links TRBV28 to TRBJ1-1, with D possibly TRBD1 on 6 matching bases. V was clipped by 7 bases and J by 3 bases, with 12 bases between them. The CDR3 totals 13 residues. The germline gives CDR1 MDHEN, CDR2 SYDVKM. CDR3 protein: CASKRTVYTEAFF. Here the CDR3 DNA reads TGTGCCAGCAAGCGGACAGTCTACACTGAAGCTTTCTTT.

This clonotype has at least ten counts. The rearrangement joins TRBV7-2 to TRBJ2-5; no firm D call. Germline lookup yields CDR1 SGHTA and CDR2 FQGNSA. CDR3 length: 15 residues. Trimming left V 5 bases short and J 1 base short, with 14 bases between. The CDR3 bases are TGTGCCAGCAGCAACTACTACGTAGGCCAAGAGACCCAGTACTTC. Amino acids: CASSNYYVGQETQYF.

This clonotype occurred many times. This chain connects TRBV3-1 to TRBJ1-4; weak D call: TRBD1 (6 bases). V dropped 3 bases and J dropped 8 bases, with 13 bases sitting between them. From germline, CDR1 is LGHDT and CDR2 YNNKEL (reference sequence). The CDR3 contains 14 residues. CDR3 protein: CASSQGTWDEKLFF. The CDR3 DNA follows: TGTGCCAGCAGCCAGGGGACATGGGACGAAAAACTGTTTTTT.

This clonotype was seen at least ten times. A much larger clone lies a single base off, so this may be a read error. The chain employs TRBV18 and TRBJ2-3; D unclear. The CDR3 sequence is 13 residues long. Per the germline V gene, CDR1 is KGHSH and CDR2 is LQKENI. The CDR3, as DNA: TGTGCCAGCCCACCAGACCGCATGGATACGCAGTATTTT. This sequence encodes CASPPDRMDTQYF.

This clonotype was counted at least ten times. The chain joins TRBV20-1 to TRBJ1-1, with D possibly TRBD1 on 6 matching bases. The CDR3 length is 14 residues. CDR1 DFQATT and CDR2 SNEGSKA come from the germline V gene (reference sequence). V lost 2 bases and J 5 bases, leaving 15 bases between the germline ends. This CDR3 reads CSARPTGLGTEAFF. CDR3 in DNA: TGCAGTGCTAGACCGACAGGTCTCGGGACTGAAGCTTTCTTT.

The chain combines TRBV27 with TRBJ2-3, with 12 bases lining up with TRBD2. CDR1 is MNHEY and CDR2 is SMNVEV in the germline V gene (reference sequence). The CDR3 is 16 amino acids. The V segment lost 5 bases and the J segment 7 bases; nucleotides outside the gene matches: 10. Written as DNA, the CDR3 is TGTGCCAGCAGTACTAGACTAGCGGGGGAACGGAATACGCAGTATTTT. It codes for CASSTRLAGERNTQYF.

This clonotype was seen only a few times. V gene TRBV20-1 combines with J gene TRBJ2-1; 9 bases agree with TRBD2. This CDR3 has 13 residues. Trimming removed 6 bases from V and 8 bases from J; junction bases left unmatched: 8. Germline CDR1 DFQATT, CDR2 SNEGSKA (reference sequence). The CDR3 nucleotides read TGCAGTGCCGTAGCGGGGGTAAACTATGAGCAGTTCTTC. Residues: CSAVAGVNYEQFF.

As concerns this clonotype: A much larger clone sits a single nucleotide away, making a read error possible. The CDR3 sequence: CASRRRRGRNTGELFF. CDR3 nucleotides: TGTGCCAGCAGACGTCGGCGAGGGAGGAACACCGGGGAGCTGTTTTTT. This chain joins TRBV11-3 and TRBJ2-2; weak D call: TRBD2 (5 bases). The V gene's germline CDR1 is SGHNT and CDR2 YENEEA. With 6 bases removed from V and 1 base from J, the gap between germline ends came to 15 bases. The CDR3 spans 16 residues.

This clonotype has at least ten counts. CDR3 DNA: TGTGCCACCAGTGATTGGGGACCGGGACTAGCTGTAGATACGCAGTATTTT. Protein product: CATSDWGPGLAVDTQYF. The V and J genes are TRBV24-1 and TRBJ2-3; 9 nucleotides line up with TRBD2. This CDR3 region has 17 residues. V lost 2 bases to trimming and J lost 5 bases; unmatched junction nucleotides: 10. Per germline, CDR1 KGHDR and CDR2 SFDVKD.

This clonotype appeared many times. The genes are TRBV3-1 and TRBJ2-2, with D unclear. Trimming took 2 bases from V and 5 from J, leaving 9 bases between them. Germline-derived CDR1 and CDR2 are LGHDT and YNNKEL (reference sequence). The CDR3 runs to 14 residues. CDR3 amino acids: CASSQHVGTGELFF. In nucleotides, the CDR3 is TGTGCCAGCAGCCAACACGTGGGGACCGGGGAGCTGTTTTTT.

This clonotype occurred many times. The J gene is TRBJ2-7, the V gene TRBV11-2, with D maybe TRBD1 (6 bases). V was cut by 4 bases and J by 3 bases, with 13 bases left in between. This CDR3 spans 14 amino acids. Germline CDR1 SGHAT, CDR2 FQNNGV. CDR3 in amino acids: CASSSWDKHYEQYF. DNA of the CDR3: TGTGCCAGCAGCTCCTGGGACAAACACTACGAGCAGTACTTC.

This clonotype was recorded at least ten times. The chain is built from TRBV3-1 and TRBJ1-5, with 9 bases aligning to TRBD1. Germline V gene sequence: CDR1 LGHDT, CDR2 YNNKEL (reference sequence). V lost 0 bases, J lost 3 bases, and 9 bases stayed unmatched. This CDR3 spans 18 amino acids. CDR3 DNA sequence: TGTGCCAGCAGCCAAGAAGGGACAGGGAGCCCTCTCAATCAGCCCCAGCATTTT. This codes for CASSQEGTGSPLNQPQHF.

V gene TRBV12-3 or TRBV12-4 combines with J gene TRBJ2-7; 8 bases are shared with TRBD2. The V gene end was trimmed by 5 bases and the J gene end by 5 bases; junction bases not matched to a gene: 11. This CDR3 spans 15 amino acids. The CDR3 DNA reads as TGTGCCAGCAGTCCACACGGGGGGGATACGGACGAGCAGTACTTC. This sequence encodes CASSPHGGDTDEQYF.

This clonotype came up a few times. The V and J genes are TRBV7-7 and TRBJ2-3; the D call may be TRBD1 or TRBD2 (6 bases each). CDR1 and CDR2 (germline): SSHAT, FNYEAQ (reference sequence). The CDR3 loop spans 15 amino acids. V was cut by 0 bases and J by 4 bases, with 11 bases left in between. The CDR3 reads CASSLAIGGSDTQYF. The CDR3, as DNA: TGTGCCAGCAGCTTAGCGATCGGGGGCTCAGATACGCAGTATTTT.

There are many counts of this clonotype. V usage is TRBV28 and J usage is TRBJ2-2, with 9 bases that match TRBD1. Germline CDR1 MDHEN, CDR2 SYDVKM. With 5 bases clipped from V and 4 bases from J, the junction kept 20 bases outside the gene matches. The CDR3 runs 20 residues. The CDR3 nucleotides are TGTGCCAGCAGTATGGGGGGACAGGGCTTTATTTCGAGAGCCACCGGGGAGCTGTTTTTT. Translating gives CASSMGGQGFISRATGELFF.

The chain links TRBV7-2 to TRBJ2-7; 8 bases are a match to TRBD2. V trimming: 5 bases; J trimming: 0 bases; junction bases outside the gene matches: 9. This CDR3 contains 16 residues. Germline CDR1 is SGHTA and CDR2 is FQGNSA. The CDR3 region is CASSLVTSVSSYEQYF. The CDR3 bases are TGTGCCAGCAGCCTTGTGACTAGCGTGTCCTCCTACGAGCAGTACTTC. The full variable domain, rest sourced from reference TRBV7-2 and TRBJ2-7, is GAGVSQSPSNKVTEKGKDVELRCDPISGHTALYWYRQSLGQGLEFLIYFQGNSAPDKSGLPSDRFSAERTGGSVSTLTIQRTQQEDSAVYLCASSLVTSVSSYEQYFGPGTRLTVT.

In regard to this clonotype: A much more abundant neighbour one base away suggests this may be a read error. The CDR3 region is CASSYRRDTGAFF. The CDR3 coding sequence is TGTGCCAGCTCGTACCGGAGGGACACTGGAGCTTTCTTT. The gene calls are TRBV6-2 or TRBV6-3 and TRBJ1-1, with a weak D call TRBD1 (6 bases). CDR3 length: 13 residues. Germline V gene lookup returns CDR1 MNHEY and CDR2 SVGEGT.

This clonotype has at least ten counts. The V and J genes are TRBV6-2 or TRBV6-3 and TRBJ2-1; TRBD2 agrees at 8 bases. Germline V lookup: CDR1 MNHEY, CDR2 SVGEGT. The V gene end was trimmed by 2 bases and the J gene end by 3 bases; junction bases not matched to a gene: 3. This CDR3 region has 15 residues. The CDR3 spells CASSYRTSGYNEQFF. CDR3 bases: TGTGCCAGCAGTTACCGCACTAGCGGCTACAATGAGCAGTTCTTC.

This clonotype came up many times. This chain links TRBV28 with TRBJ2-7, with D maybe TRBD2 (7 bases). V was trimmed by 9 bases and J by 5 bases, leaving 17 bases between them. Germline V gene data show CDR1 as MDHEN and CDR2 as SYDVKM. The CDR3 is 13 amino acids. CDR3 amino acids: CASGPGGRNEQYF. The CDR3 DNA reads as TGTGCCAGTGGGCCGGGGGGCAGGAACGAGCAGTACTTC.

This clonotype was found a few times. The chain is built from TRBV7-6 and TRBJ2-2; perhaps D is TRBD1 or TRBD2 (5 bases each). Germline V CDR1 and CDR2: SGHVS, FNYEAQ. This CDR3 comprises 13 residues. The germline V and J ends were trimmed by 6 bases and 6 bases, with 11 bases remaining between them. The CDR3 sequence: CASSVVGAGELFF. CDR3 in DNA: TGTGCCAGCAGTGTAGTGGGGGCCGGGGAGCTGTTTTTT.

At least ten counts were recorded for this clonotype. The chain has TRBV11-3 and TRBJ2-7, with 8 bases identical to TRBD2. The trim removed 3 bases at V and 7 bases at J, leaving 14 bases unmatched. The CDR3 spans 16 residues. The germline V gene encodes CDR1 SGHNT and CDR2 YENEEA. This chain's CDR3 is CASSLSRTARGGEQYF. CDR3 sequence (DNA): TGTGCCAGCAGCTTGTCCCGGACAGCTCGGGGGGGAGAGCAGTACTTC.

This clonotype was found many times. The chain joins TRBV12-3 or TRBV12-4 to TRBJ2-4; D might be TRBD2 (6 bases). This CDR3 comprises 11 residues. V was clipped by 7 bases and J by 8 bases, with 9 bases between them. The CDR3 region is CASTSGDIQYF. The CDR3 DNA is TGTGCCAGCACTTCGGGGGACATTCAGTACTTC.

This clonotype was picked up many times. The CDR3 reads CASSSGVYNEQFF. The DNA for the CDR3 is TGTGCCAGCAGTTCGGGGGTTTACAATGAGCAGTTCTTC. The V gene is TRBV28, the J gene TRBJ2-1, with D possibly matching TRBD2 (6 bases). The V and J ends lost 4 bases and 4 bases respectively, with 8 bases between them. The CDR3 runs to 13 residues. Germline CDR1 MDHEN, CDR2 SYDVKM.

The V gene is TRBV6-2 or TRBV6-3, the J gene TRBJ1-5; unclear D gene. This CDR3 contains 12 residues. Between the trimmed V and J ends, which lost 10 bases and 4 bases, there was a span of 11 bases. The germline gives CDR1 MNHEY, CDR2 SVGEGT. In DNA form, the CDR3 reads TGTGCCACTACGAATCCAAATCAGCCCCAGCATTTT. It yields the protein CATTNPNQPQHF.

The V call is TRBV7-9, the J call TRBJ1-5; D is ambiguous. V was clipped by 5 bases and J by 6 bases, with 17 bases between them. The CDR3 is made up of 15 amino acids. Germline assignment: CDR1 SEHNR and CDR2 FQNEAQ (reference sequence). The DNA for the CDR3 is TGTGCCAGCAGCCCCCCGGGCCCTGAGGGTCAGCCCCAGCATTTT. As protein: CASSPPGPEGQPQHF.